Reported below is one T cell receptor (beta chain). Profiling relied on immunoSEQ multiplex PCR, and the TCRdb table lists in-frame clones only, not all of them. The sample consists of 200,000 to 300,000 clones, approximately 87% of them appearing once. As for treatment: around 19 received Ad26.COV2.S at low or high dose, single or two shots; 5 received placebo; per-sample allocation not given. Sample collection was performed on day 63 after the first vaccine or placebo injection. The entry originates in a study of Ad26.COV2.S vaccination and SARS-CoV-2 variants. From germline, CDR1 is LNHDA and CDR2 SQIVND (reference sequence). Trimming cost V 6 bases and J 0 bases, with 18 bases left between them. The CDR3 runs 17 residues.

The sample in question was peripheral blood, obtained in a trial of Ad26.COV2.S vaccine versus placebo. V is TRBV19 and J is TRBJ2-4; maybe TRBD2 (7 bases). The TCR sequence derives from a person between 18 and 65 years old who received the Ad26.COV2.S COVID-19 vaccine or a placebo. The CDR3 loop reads CASRYPEGGVAKNIQYF. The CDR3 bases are TGTGCCAGTAGGTACCCTGAGGGGGGGGTAGCCAAAAACATTCAGTACTTC. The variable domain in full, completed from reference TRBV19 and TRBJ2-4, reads DGGITQSPKYLFRKEGQNVTLSCEQNLNHDAMYWYRQDPGQGLRLIYYSQIVNDFQKGDIAEGYSVSREKKESFPLTVTSAQKNPTAFYLCASRYPEGGVAKNIQYFGAGTRLSVL.